This is a list of T cell receptor beta chains from one sample in a study of cytomegalovirus exposure and HLA in healthy donors. TCRdb's copy holds only in-frame clones and misses some; the assay was immunoSEQ multiplex PCR. The sample totals around 100,000 clones. Sequencing was done on a sample of PBMCs. The receptor source for this set is a man aged 35 to 55 in good health and CMV-seronegative. Each CDR3 is given with its conserved first and last residue. Each record gives: J gene, V gene, CDR3 protein.

j_call: TRBJ1-1
v_call: TRBV10-1
cdr3_aa: CASSGQGGTEAFF

j_call: TRBJ2-2
v_call: TRBV5-1
cdr3_aa: CASSLGRGNTGELFF

j_call: TRBJ2-2
v_call: TRBV6-5
cdr3_aa: CASSLGLTNTGELFF

j_call: TRBJ2-2
v_call: TRBV5-1
cdr3_aa: CASSVTNTGELFF

j_call: TRBJ2-6
v_call: TRBV19
cdr3_aa: CASSNQGMPGANVLTF

j_call: .
v_call: TRBV5-1
cdr3_aa: CASSSGGSGSGYEQYF

j_call: TRBJ1-2
v_call: TRBV7-2
cdr3_aa: CASSPGQGKNYGYTF

j_call: TRBJ2-5
v_call: TRBV6-5
cdr3_aa: CASSSRQGEETQYF

j_call: TRBJ2-1
v_call: TRBV13
cdr3_aa: CASSATGSGDNEQFF

j_call: TRBJ2-7
v_call: TRBV28
cdr3_aa: CASSFSPRWNEQYF

j_call: TRBJ2-1
v_call: TRBV11-3
cdr3_aa: CASSPTSGRTENEQFF

j_call: TRBJ2-5
v_call: TRBV7-7
cdr3_aa: CASSLGDSGAPSRETQYF

j_call: TRBJ2-7
v_call: TRBV6-5
cdr3_aa: CASSSTDRVRYEQYF

j_call: .
v_call: TRBV4-1
cdr3_aa: CASSHPGGAGREQYF

j_call: TRBJ2-2
v_call: TRBV5-1
cdr3_aa: CASSTTAGTGELFF

j_call: TRBJ1-2
v_call: TRBV2
cdr3_aa: CASIYRTNYGYTF

j_call: TRBJ2-7
v_call: TRBV27
cdr3_aa: CASSLLPQLYEQYF

j_call: TRBJ2-7
v_call: TRBV2
cdr3_aa: CASSGTGQQYF

j_call: TRBJ1-5
v_call: TRBV6-1
cdr3_aa: CASSPTRGQPQHF

j_call: TRBJ2-3
v_call: TRBV30
cdr3_aa: CAWRGKTGGAGTQYF

j_call: TRBJ2-5
v_call: TRBV6-1
cdr3_aa: CASGTEWQPQETQYF

j_call: TRBJ1-2
v_call: TRBV12-5
cdr3_aa: CASGLAGGSGNYGYTF

j_call: TRBJ2-7
v_call: TRBV27
cdr3_aa: CASSVGQLSYEQYF

j_call: TRBJ1-4
v_call: TRBV5-1
cdr3_aa: CASREGANEKLFF